This T cell receptor beta chain was sequenced for a study of T cell repertoires in cytomegalovirus infection. Study information: Carrying CMV and the relevant HLA type showed in public TCR beta signatures.

TCRdb fed the reads into MiXCR, producing one record per CDR3 protein. The table has around 630,000 distinct CDR3 sequences, 20% to 25% seen once. The sample holds a few counts of this clonotype. The CDR3 has 15 residues. The germline V and J ends were trimmed by 5 bases and 1 base, with 14 bases remaining between them. Germline V gene lookup returns CDR1 LGHNA and CDR2 YSLEER. Sample: CD8+ T cells from PBMCs. This clonotype originated in a human donor in good health (CMV status not recorded). Some clones in this sample may be carry-over from other donors' samples. V gene TRBV4-3 combines with J gene TRBJ1-1; no reliable D call. The CDR3 nucleotides read TGCGCCAGCAGCACGAGCCCCGCAGGGAACACTGAAGCTTTCTTT. It encodes CASSTSPAGNTEAFF.